Sequencing of this T cell receptor (beta chain) was carried out in a study of blood T cell repertoires in COVID-19. Turning to the study itself: The origin of the acute and convalescent COVID-19 samples was the United States, Italy and Spain. Nucleic acid was either cDNA or gDNA, and it came from T cells, B-cell-depleted T cells, or PBMCs.

As handled by the study authors: Counts of nucleated cells, estimated from reference gene primer amplification, were obtained. Produced via immunoSEQ multiplex PCR; TCRdb's table is partial and in-frame only. D and trimming come from the DNA, and the V and J calls and clone size come from that table. This sample yields 390,000 or so clones, of which just over 85% are seen a single time; about 1.5% belongs to the top ten. The CDR3 has 15 amino acids. The ends lost 4 bases at V and 4 bases at J; junction bases unmatched: 5. Germline V gene sequence: CDR1 KGHDR, CDR2 SFDVKD. The rearrangement joins TRBV24-1 to TRBJ2-2, with 7 bases lining up with TRBD2. The sequence was obtained from a woman aged 25 to 45 with active or convalescent COVID-19. Source material: peripheral blood. CDR3 loop: CATSDPGRGTGELFF. CDR3 nucleotides: TGTGCCACCAGTGACCCAGGGAGGGGCACCGGGGAGCTGTTTTTT.